This T cell receptor (beta chain) was found in a study of molecular identifiers for immune sequencing clone quantification (dated by TCRdb to 2017 to 2018). A note on the overall study: For a replicate experiment, RNA from roughly 21,000 or 96,000 naive CD8 T cells was divided into five aliquots, and four of the five aliquots were sequenced. The study was a methods study using CD8 T cells to benchmark molecular-identifier clustering-based TCR repertoire sequencing (MIDCIRS) and TCR RNA copy counting.

V loses 10 bases of germline sequence and J loses 0 bases, and the interval between the two ends is 17 bases. Looking up the germline V gene yields CDR1 SGHDT and CDR2 YYEEEE. Including both end residues, the CDR3 is 16 amino acids long. Of the read, only the CDR3 DNA is kept; its 48 bases are in frame from base 1. The method was PCR. The reads were generated on an Illumina HiSeq 4000. Preparation of bulk TCR libraries followed a previously described approach, with the TCR primers listed in Table S5. Total RNA was purified with the Qiagen AllPrep DNA/RNA kit. Before any analysis, reads coming from multiple sequencing runs of the same library were combined into one pool. The authors processed their data as follows. Reads were retained only if the reads had an exact TCR constant sequence, and the retained reads were trimmed to 150 nt and grouped according to their 12-nt molecular barcodes. Reads in each barcode group were sub-clustered using a 15% Levenshtein threshold, and a quality-weighted consensus sequence was built for each RNA molecule. Non-functional sequences were filtered out, along with any lower-count sequence sitting one edit away from another sequence. Based on a fit of two negative binomial distributions, barcode sub-clusters having less than 20% of the maximum read count were discarded. The raw public data were reprocessed by TCRdb itself: fastp quality trimming at Q25, MiXCR clonotype calling, in-frame beta chains only. Each entry merges the rows of one CDR3 protein and shows their most common DNA and genes. TCRdb, not the authors, supplied the V and J calls. A total of about 640,000 distinct CDR3 sequences appear in this sample, around 20% of them only once. The top ten constitute 0.85% to 0.9% of the sample.

Libraries of naive CD8 T cells were built from about 20,000 to 1,000,000 sorted cells, with 10%, 30% or 50% of the purified RNA used. Naive CD8 T cells, defined as CD8+CD4-CCR7+CD45RA+, were FACS-sorted into RLT Plus buffer on a BD FACSAria II. To test detection sensitivity, Jurkat RNA equivalent to more than 9 TCR copies was spiked into samples of roughly 17,000-1,000,000 naive CD8 T cells. Enrichment of CD8 T cells was performed with RosetteSep CD8+ T Cell Enrichment Cocktail and Ficoll-Paque, after which ACK red cell lysis was carried out. Overall study results and their limits: Naive libraries contained spiked-in Jurkat TCR RNA (around eleven copies' worth), which is not part of the donor repertoire. About 3 recovered TCR RNA copies per cell were obtained by modeling, versus about ten by digital PCR, implying a capture efficiency of 30% to 35%. In CMV-specific effector cells, clones with more than 20 RNA copies accounted for over 97% of molecules, whereas in naive cells such clones accounted for under 1%. When barcode sub-clustering was omitted, TCR diversity was inflated by chimeric consensus sequences, with chimeras reaching as high as 47%. Spiked-in Jurkat TCR RNA equivalent to a single cell was reported to be detectable even among approximately 1.1 million naive CD8 T cells. Highly expanded clone sizes could be underestimated if identical TCR molecules share a barcode.

As regards this clonotype: The antigen this receptor binds is unknown. A much larger clone differs from this one at a single base, so this may be a read error. This is likely a read error, given that the CDR3 carries no conserved phenylalanine or tryptophan at its end.

This clonotype was obtained from a human donor in good health. Some libraries in this study had Jurkat cell RNA spiked in. Recombination linked TRBV5-6 to TRBJ2-6, with a tentative D gene TRBD2 over 6 matching bases. Sequences were obtained from naive CD8+ T cells from blood, with Jurkat cell RNA spiked in. In light of the paper, this sample's cell subset or site label describes: FACS-sorted CD8+CD4-CCR7+CD45RA+ naive T cells. In nucleotides, the sequence is TGTGCCGGATCCGGGGGTTGGGTCTCTGGGGCCAACGTCCTGACTGTC. It translates to CAGSGGWVSGANVLTV.